This T cell receptor (beta chain) appears in the sequencing data of a study of T cells in tuberculosis. Sequencing was performed with immunoSEQ multiplex PCR; in TCRdb, only in-frame clones are kept and a portion is missing. The table has more than 35,000 clones, approximately 93% seen once. As to time point: new active TB diagnosis, blood taken before or within 7 days of starting treatment. In germline, CDR1 is ENHRY, CDR2 SYGVKD. This CDR3 is built from 14 residues. Trimming took 6 bases from V and 0 from J; bases not matched to a gene: 3. V and J are TRBV10-3 and TRBJ1-2, with TRBD1 matching 8 bases. Sample: PBMCs, taken at tuberculosis diagnosis. This TCR derives from an adult with tuberculosis. The CDR3 DNA reads TGTGCCATCAGGGGGACAGGACCTAACTATGGCTACACCTTC. It translates to CAIRGTGPNYGYTF.